This TCR beta chain was documented in a study of human CD8 memory T cell subsets. The stem-like memory CD8+ T cells (TSTEM) had a CCR7+ PD-1- TIGIT- phenotype. Study-level findings and limits: Stem-like memory T cell repertoires seemed more diverse than precursor exhausted ones by Chao1 estimates. Effector memory subsets were less diverse than the similarly diverse stem-like memory and precursor exhausted subsets.

Making the TCR beta libraries relied on UMI-labeled 5' RACE. TCRdb reprocessed the 5' RACE reads and reports one entry per CDR3 protein, with no DNA. This sample's clone table lists roughly 16,000 distinct CDR3 sequences. In regard to this clonotype: What it binds is unknown.

Germline CDR1 SQVTM, CDR2 ANQGSEA. This CDR3 has 14 residues. The sequence derives from a human donor in good health. Sequenced: CD8+ stem-like memory T cells (TSCM and TCM) sorted from PBMCs. Sample subset: stem-like memory CD8 T cells (TSTEM), CCR7+ PD-1- TIGIT-. This chain joins TRBV29-1 and TRBJ1-2; the D gene TCRdb calls, TRBD1, cannot be checked with no DNA. The CDR3 is CSVVDKGTYYGYTF.